These 7 T cell receptor beta chains were sequenced from one sample in a study of response to subunit inactivated influenza vaccine. In TCRdb, the RT-PCR reads were re-called with MiXCR into one record per CDR3 protein. This sample has about 700,000 distinct CDR3 sequences, with about 15% found just once. The sample in question was PBMCs from blood, obtained approximately 13 days after vaccination. These receptors came from a man between 50 and 59 years old who received an inactivated influenza vaccine.

The rearrangement joins TRBV20-1 to TRBJ2-1; TRBD2 matches at 9 bases. V lost 6 bases and J lost 0; bases outside the gene matches: 6. The CDR3 is 15 amino acids. CDR1 DFQATT and CDR2 SNEGSKA come from the germline V gene (reference sequence). The DNA of the CDR3 is TGCAGTGCACCGCTAGCGGGATACTCCTACAATGAGCAGTTCTTC. Its translation is CSAPLAGYSYNEQFF.

This sequence joins TRBV30 and TRBJ2-6; no firm D call. From germline, CDR1 is GTSNPN and CDR2 SVGIG (reference sequence). The CDR3 totals 12 residues. Trimming left V 2 bases short and J 1 base short, with 0 bases between. The CDR3 DNA follows: TGTGCCTGGAGTTCTGGGGCCAACGTCCTGACTTTC. This gives the protein CAWSSGANVLTF.

The CDR3 DNA reads as TGCGCCAGCAGTGTCCCAAACAACGACCGGGTAAACTATGGCTACACCTTC. Translated, it gives CASSVPNNDRVNYGYTF. V and J are TRBV10-1 and TRBJ1-2; the D is unclear. Trimming left V 4 bases short and J 2 bases short, with 20 bases between. Germline CDR1 reads WNHNN; CDR2 reads SYGVQD (reference sequence). The CDR3 has 17 residues.

This clonotype appeared a few times. CDR3 protein: CASSRGTEAFQETQYF. The DNA of the CDR3 is TGTGCCAGCAGCCGCGGGACGGAGGCCTTTCAAGAGACCCAGTACTTC. V gene TRBV7-9 combines with J gene TRBJ2-5; TRBD2 is a possible D gene (6 bases). Germline CDR1 and CDR2: SEHNR and FQNEAQ (reference sequence). This CDR3 is built from 16 residues. The germline V and J ends were trimmed by 5 bases and 2 bases, with 18 bases remaining between them.

This clonotype was observed a handful of times. This rearrangement joins TRBV5-1 to TRBJ1-1, with D maybe TRBD1 (5 bases). V gave up 3 bases and J gave up 0 bases, with 12 bases separating them. CDR1 SGHRS and CDR2 YFSETQ come from the germline V gene. There are 15 residues in the CDR3. CDR3 in DNA: TGCGCCAGCAGCTGGTCGGGGCTGATGAACACTGAAGCTTTCTTT. This translates into CASSWSGLMNTEAFF.

As concerns this clonotype: One end of the junction fails to match germline, which may point to a read error. V usage is TRBV6-2 or TRBV6-3 and J usage is TRBJ2-5; 8 nucleotides align to TRBD2. The CDR3 runs 16 residues. Germline V lookup: CDR1 MNHEY, CDR2 SVGEGT. The CDR3 coding sequence is TGTGCCAGCAGCTCACCGGGACTAGTGTACCAAGGGACCCAGTACTTC. Its translation is CASSSPGLVYQGTQYF.

The CDR3 sequence: CASSQEIRVMNEQFF. Written as DNA, the CDR3 is TGTGCCAGCAGCCAAGAAATTAGAGTAATGAATGAGCAGTTCTTC. The chain carries TRBV4-2 and TRBJ2-1; D is undetermined. CDR1 LGHNA and CDR2 YNFKEQ come from the germline V gene. The CDR3 is made up of 15 amino acids. Trimming shortened V by 0 bases and J by 7 bases, and 13 bases separated the two germline ends.